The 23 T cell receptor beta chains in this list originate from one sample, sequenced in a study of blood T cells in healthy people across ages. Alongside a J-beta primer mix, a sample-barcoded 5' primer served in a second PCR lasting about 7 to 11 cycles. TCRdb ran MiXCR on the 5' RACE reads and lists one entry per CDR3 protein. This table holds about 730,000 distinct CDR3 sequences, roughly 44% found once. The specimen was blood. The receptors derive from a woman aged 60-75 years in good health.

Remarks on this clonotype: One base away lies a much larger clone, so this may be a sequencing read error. The CDR3 DNA sequence: TGTGCCAGCAGCCTAGGGACTGATCATGACTACACCTTC. Its translation: CASSLGTDHDYTF. The chain recombines TRBV7-3 with TRBJ1-2; tentatively, D is TRBD1 (5 bases). V was trimmed by 5 bases and J by 10 bases, leaving 17 bases between them. Germline-derived CDR1 and CDR2 are SGHTA and FQGTGA. This CDR3 has 13 residues.

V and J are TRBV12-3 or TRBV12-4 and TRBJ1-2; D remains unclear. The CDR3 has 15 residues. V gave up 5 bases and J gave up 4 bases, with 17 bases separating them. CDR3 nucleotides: TGTGCCAGCAGTATGCATTGGGTTGTGGGCTATGGCTACACCTTC. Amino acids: CASSMHWVVGYGYTF.

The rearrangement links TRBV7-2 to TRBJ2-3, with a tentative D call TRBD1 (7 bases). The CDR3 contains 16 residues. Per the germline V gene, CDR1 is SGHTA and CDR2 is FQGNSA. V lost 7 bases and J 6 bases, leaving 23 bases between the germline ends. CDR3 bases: TGTGCCAGCACCATAAGCAGGGGGGCGCGAATGGATACGCAGTATTTT. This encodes CASTISRGARMDTQYF.

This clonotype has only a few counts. CDR3 amino acids: CASSLEQGGLGYTF. The DNA of the CDR3 is TGTGCCAGCAGCTTAGAACAGGGAGGTCTTGGCTACACCTTC. This chain uses TRBV7-2 with TRBJ1-2; tentatively, D is TRBD1 (6 bases). Germline V gene sequence: CDR1 SGHTA, CDR2 FQGNSA. V lost 1 base and J lost 7, with 13 bases in between. This CDR3 is 14 amino acids long.

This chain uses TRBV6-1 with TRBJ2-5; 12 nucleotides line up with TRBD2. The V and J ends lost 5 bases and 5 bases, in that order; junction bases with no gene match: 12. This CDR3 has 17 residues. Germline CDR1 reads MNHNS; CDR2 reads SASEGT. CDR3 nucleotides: TGTGCCAGCAGTCCACGGACTAGCGGGGCCCTTACGGAGACCCAGTACTTC. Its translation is CASSPRTSGALTETQYF.

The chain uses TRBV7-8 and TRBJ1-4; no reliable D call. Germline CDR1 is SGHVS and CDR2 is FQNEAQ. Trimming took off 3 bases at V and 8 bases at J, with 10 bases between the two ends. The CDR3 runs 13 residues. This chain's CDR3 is CASSFSHGEKLFF. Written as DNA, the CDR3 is TGTGCCAGCAGCTTCTCCCATGGGGAAAAACTGTTTTTT.

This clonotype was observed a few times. The chain's CDR3 is CSAIPPSGRYNEQFF. As DNA, the CDR3 is TGCAGTGCTATCCCTCCGAGCGGCCGTTACAATGAGCAGTTCTTC. The chain links TRBV20-1 to TRBJ2-1, with a weak D call TRBD2 (5 bases). Germline values: CDR1 DFQATT, CDR2 SNEGSKA (reference sequence). This CDR3 is built from 15 residues. Trimming left V 4 bases short and J 4 bases short, with 17 bases between.

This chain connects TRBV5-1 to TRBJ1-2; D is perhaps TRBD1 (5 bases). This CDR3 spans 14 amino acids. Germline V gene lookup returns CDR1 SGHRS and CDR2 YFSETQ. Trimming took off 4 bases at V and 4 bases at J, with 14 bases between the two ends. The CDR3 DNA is TGCGCCAGCAGCCAGTCGGGGGGTTCCTATGGCTACACCTTC. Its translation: CASSQSGGSYGYTF.

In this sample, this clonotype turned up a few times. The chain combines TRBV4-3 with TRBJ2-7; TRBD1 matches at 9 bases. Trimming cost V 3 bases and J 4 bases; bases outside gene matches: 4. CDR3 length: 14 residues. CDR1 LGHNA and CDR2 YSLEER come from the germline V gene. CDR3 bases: TGCGCCAGCAGCCAGAGGACAGGGGAGTACGAGCAGTACTTC. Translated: CASSQRTGEYEQYF.

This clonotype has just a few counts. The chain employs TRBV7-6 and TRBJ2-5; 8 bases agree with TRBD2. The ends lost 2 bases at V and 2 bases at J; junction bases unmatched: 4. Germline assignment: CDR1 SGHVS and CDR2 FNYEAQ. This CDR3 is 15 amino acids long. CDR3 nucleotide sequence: TGTGCCAGCAGCTTAATAGCGGGGAGGCAAGAGACCCAGTACTTC. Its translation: CASSLIAGRQETQYF.

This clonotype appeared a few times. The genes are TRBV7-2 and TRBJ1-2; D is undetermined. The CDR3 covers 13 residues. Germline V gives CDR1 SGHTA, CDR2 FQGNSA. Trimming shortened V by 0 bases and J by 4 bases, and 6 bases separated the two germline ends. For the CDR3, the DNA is TGTGCCAGCAGCTTAGCGTATGGCTATGGCTACACCTTC. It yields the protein CASSLAYGYGYTF.

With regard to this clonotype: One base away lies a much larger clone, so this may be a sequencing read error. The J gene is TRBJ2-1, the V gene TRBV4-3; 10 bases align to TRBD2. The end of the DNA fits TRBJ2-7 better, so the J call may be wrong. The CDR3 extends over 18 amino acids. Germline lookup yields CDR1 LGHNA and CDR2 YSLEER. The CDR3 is CASSQGLGLASHYNEQYF. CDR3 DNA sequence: TGCGCCAGCAGCCAAGGATTGGGACTAGCGAGTCACTACAATGAGCAGTACTTC.

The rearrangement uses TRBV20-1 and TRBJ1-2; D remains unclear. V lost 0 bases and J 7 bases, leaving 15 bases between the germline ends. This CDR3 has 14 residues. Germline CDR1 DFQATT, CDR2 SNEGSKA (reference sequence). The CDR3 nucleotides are TGCAGTGCTAGAGACGCGCGAGAAGGGCGTGGCTACACCTTC. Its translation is CSARDAREGRGYTF.

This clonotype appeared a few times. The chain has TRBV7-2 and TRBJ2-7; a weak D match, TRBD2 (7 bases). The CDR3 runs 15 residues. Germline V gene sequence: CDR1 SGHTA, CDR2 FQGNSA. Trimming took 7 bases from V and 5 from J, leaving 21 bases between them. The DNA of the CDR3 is TGTGCCAGCATCCCCGAGGGGGGGTTCTGGGACGAGCAGTACTTC. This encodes CASIPEGGFWDEQYF.

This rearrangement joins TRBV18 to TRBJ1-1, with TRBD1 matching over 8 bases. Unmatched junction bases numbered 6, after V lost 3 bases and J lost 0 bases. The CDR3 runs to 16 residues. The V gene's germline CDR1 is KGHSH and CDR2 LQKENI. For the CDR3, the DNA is TGTGCCAGCTCACCGTGGACAGGGTTGGTGAACACTGAAGCTTTCTTT. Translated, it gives CASSPWTGLVNTEAFF. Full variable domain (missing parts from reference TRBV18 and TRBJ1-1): NAGVMQNPRHLVRRRGQEARLRCSPMKGHSHVYWYRQLPEEGLKFMVYLQKENIIDESGMPKERFSAEFPKEGPSILRIQQVVRGDSAAYFCASSPWTGLVNTEAFFGQGTRLTVV.

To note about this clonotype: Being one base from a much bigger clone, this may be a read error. DNA of the CDR3: TGCAGCGTTACTAGCGGGAGTCGGACAGATATGCAGTATTTT. Translating gives CSVTSGSRTDMQYF. The V and J genes are TRBV29-1 and TRBJ2-3; 11 nucleotides align to TRBD2. The CDR3 has 14 residues. CDR1 and CDR2 (germline): SQVTM, ANQGSEA.

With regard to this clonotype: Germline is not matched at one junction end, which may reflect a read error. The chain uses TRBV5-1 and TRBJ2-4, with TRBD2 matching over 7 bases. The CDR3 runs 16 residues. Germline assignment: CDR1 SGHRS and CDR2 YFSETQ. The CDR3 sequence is CAGSLPGRLAENIQYF. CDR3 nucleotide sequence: TGCGCCGGCAGCTTGCCCGGGAGGCTAGCGGAAAACATTCAGTACTTC.

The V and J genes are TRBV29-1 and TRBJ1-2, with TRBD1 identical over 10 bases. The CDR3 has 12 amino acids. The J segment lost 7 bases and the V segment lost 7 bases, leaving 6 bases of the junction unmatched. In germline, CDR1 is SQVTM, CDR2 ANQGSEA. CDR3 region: CSERTGGSGYTF. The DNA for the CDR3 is TGCAGCGAACGGACAGGGGGAAGTGGCTACACCTTC.

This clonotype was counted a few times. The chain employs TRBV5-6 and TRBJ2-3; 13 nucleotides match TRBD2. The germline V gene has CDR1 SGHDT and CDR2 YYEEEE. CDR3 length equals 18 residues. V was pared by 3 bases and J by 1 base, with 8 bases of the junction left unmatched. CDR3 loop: CASSSGTSGMSGTDTQYF. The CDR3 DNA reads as TGTGCCAGCAGCTCCGGGACTAGCGGGATGTCTGGCACAGATACGCAGTATTTT.

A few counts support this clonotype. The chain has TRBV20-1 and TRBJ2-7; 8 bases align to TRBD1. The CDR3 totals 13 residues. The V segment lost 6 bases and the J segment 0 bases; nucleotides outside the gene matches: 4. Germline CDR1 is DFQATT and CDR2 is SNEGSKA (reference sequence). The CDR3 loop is CSAAGTGSYEQYF. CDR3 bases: TGCAGTGCCGCCGGGACAGGCTCCTACGAGCAGTACTTC.

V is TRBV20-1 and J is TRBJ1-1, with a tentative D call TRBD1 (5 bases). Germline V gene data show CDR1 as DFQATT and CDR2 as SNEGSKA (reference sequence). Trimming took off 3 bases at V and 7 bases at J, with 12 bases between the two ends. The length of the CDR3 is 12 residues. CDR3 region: CSARGGVVEAFF. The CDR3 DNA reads TGCAGTGCTAGGGGGGGGGTAGTTGAAGCTTTCTTT.

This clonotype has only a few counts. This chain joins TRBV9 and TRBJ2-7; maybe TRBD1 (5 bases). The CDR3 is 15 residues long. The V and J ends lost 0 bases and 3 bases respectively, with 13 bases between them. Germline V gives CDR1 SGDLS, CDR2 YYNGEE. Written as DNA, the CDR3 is TGTGCCAGCAGCGTAGATTGGGGCCAAGACTACGAGCAGTACTTC. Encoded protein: CASSVDWGQDYEQYF.

The CDR3 loop is CSVEEGMAGEDYGQYF. Here the CDR3 DNA reads TGCAGCGTTGAAGAAGGGATGGCAGGGGAAGACTACGGGCAGTACTTC. The rearrangement joins TRBV29-1 to TRBJ2-4; possibly TRBD1 for D (6 bases). Trimming shortened V by 0 bases and J by 13 bases, and 25 bases separated the two germline ends. This CDR3 is 16 amino acids long. In germline, CDR1 is SQVTM, CDR2 ANQGSEA.